The next 20 T cell receptor beta chains were all read from a single sample in a study of siplizumab effects on memory and regulatory T cells. Generated by immunoSEQ multiplex PCR, the TCRdb table keeps only in-frame clones and is missing some. The repertoire includes fewer than 25,000 clones, approximately 40% of them detected once, and 6% sits in the top ten. For about 6 days at 37°C, the mixed lymphocyte reaction cells were kept in coculture. These receptors are not linked to any known antigen. Source material: CFSE-low (dividing) CD4+ T cells sorted from an allogeneic mixed lymphocyte reaction. Receptors originate from a human donor in good health; the cells came from an allogeneic mixed lymphocyte reaction. Some clones in this sample may be carry-over from other donors' samples.

The V gene is TRBV19, the J gene TRBJ1-5; D is unclear. The germline V and J ends were trimmed by 11 bases and 3 bases, with 17 bases remaining between them. The CDR3 sequence is 14 residues long. Germline V CDR1 and CDR2: LNHDA, SQIVND (reference sequence). For the CDR3, the DNA is TGTGCCGGTAAGCCATACGAGGTCAATCAGCCCCAGCATTTT. As protein: CAGKPYEVNQPQHF.

This clone was seen at least ten times. This CDR3 reads CASRFNTGRANTEAFF. The DNA for the CDR3 is TGTGCCAGTAGATTTAACACGGGCAGGGCGAACACTGAAGCTTTCTTT. The chain is built from TRBV19 and TRBJ1-1, with a tentative D call TRBD1 (5 bases). Germline V CDR1 and CDR2: LNHDA, SQIVND (reference sequence). Trimming cost V 6 bases and J 1 base, with 18 bases left between them. This CDR3 has 16 residues.

This chain joins TRBV5-1 and TRBJ1-2; tentative D call: TRBD1 (5 bases). CDR1 and CDR2 from the germline V gene are SGHRS and YFSETQ. V gave up 2 bases and J gave up 1 base, with 12 bases separating them. The CDR3 length is 15 residues. In DNA form, the CDR3 reads TGCGCCAGCAGCTTAACTGGGGGGAATAACTATGGCTACACCTTC. Its protein product is CASSLTGGNNYGYTF.

In DNA form, the CDR3 reads TGTGCCAGCAGTGAATTGAGTAGTCGCAGTAACTATGGCTACACCTTC. This sequence encodes CASSELSSRSNYGYTF. This chain joins TRBV25-1 and TRBJ1-2; no definite D call. V was clipped by 1 base and J by 1 base, with 13 bases between them. The CDR3 totals 16 residues. Germline-derived CDR1 and CDR2 are MGHDK and SYGVNS.

Only a few counts were recorded for this clone. This chain joins TRBV29-1 and TRBJ2-1; D perhaps matches TRBD2 (5 bases). V was cut by 5 bases and J by 6 bases, with 17 bases left in between. Germline V gene lookup returns CDR1 SQVTM and CDR2 ANQGSEA. This CDR3 region has 14 residues. Here the CDR3 reads CSVLVEGKLNEQFF. The CDR3 DNA reads as TGCAGCGTTTTAGTCGAGGGAAAGCTCAATGAGCAGTTCTTC.

On this clone: A much larger clone lies one base from this, so it may be a read error. Distinct nucleotide sequences in the sample also encode this CDR3. The chain has TRBV18 and TRBJ2-6, with D perhaps being TRBD1 or TRBD2 (5 bases each). The V gene lost 1 base and the J gene lost 4 bases, with 11 bases spanning the gap. This CDR3 region has 16 residues. Germline V gene data show CDR1 as KGHSH and CDR2 as LQKENI. The CDR3 DNA reads as TGTGCCAGCTCACCACTTGGGGACCCCGGGGCCAACGTCCTGACTTTC. Encoded protein: CASSPLGDPGANVLTF.

The chain uses TRBV27 and TRBJ1-5; D is perhaps TRBD1 (5 bases). Trimming took off 3 bases at V and 2 bases at J, with 11 bases between the two ends. Germline V gene lookup returns CDR1 MNHEY and CDR2 SMNVEV (reference sequence). The CDR3 sequence is 15 residues long. CDR3 DNA: TGTGCCAGCAGTTTTCAGGGTCAGGGCAATCAGCCCCAGCATTTT. Its protein product is CASSFQGQGNQPQHF.

This chain connects TRBV5-4 to TRBJ1-2; the D gene is possibly TRBD1 (6 bases). Trimming took 4 bases from V and 4 from J, leaving 14 bases between them. The CDR3 extends over 14 amino acids. Germline loops: CDR1 SGHNT, CDR2 YYREEE (reference sequence). Here the CDR3 DNA reads TGTGCCAGCAGCCTGGACAGCCCAGTCTATGGCTACACCTTC. Encoded protein: CASSLDSPVYGYTF.

The chain links TRBV4-1 to TRBJ1-4; 11 nucleotides line up with TRBD1. V lost 0 bases to trimming and J lost 11 bases; unmatched junction nucleotides: 8. Germline CDR1 reads MGHRA; CDR2 reads YSYEKL. CDR3 size: 16 residues. For the CDR3, the DNA is TGCGCCAGCAGCCAAGATCAAGGGACAGGGGGAAGGAAACTGTTTTTT. Translation: CASSQDQGTGGRKLFF.

The gene calls are TRBV19 and TRBJ1-6, with unresolved D. The CDR3 length is 15 residues. Germline CDR1 is LNHDA and CDR2 is SQIVND (reference sequence). V was shortened by 3 bases and J by 3 bases, with 9 bases between the two germline ends. The CDR3 DNA reads TGTGCCAGTAGTATCGAGTCACTCTATAATTCACCCCTCCACTTT. Protein sequence: CASSIESLYNSPLHF.

This chain connects TRBV4-1 to TRBJ1-1; D perhaps matches TRBD1 (6 bases). The V gene lost 2 bases and the J gene lost 6 bases, with 13 bases spanning the gap. The V gene's germline CDR1 is MGHRA and CDR2 YSYEKL. The CDR3 loop spans 14 amino acids. CDR3 bases: TGCGCCAGCAGCCAACGTACAGGGAGTGCTGAAGCTTTCTTT. Translating it yields CASSQRTGSAEAFF.

This sequence joins TRBV12-5 and TRBJ1-4; D uncertain. This CDR3 has 14 amino acids. CDR1 is LGHNT, CDR2 FRNRAP, per germline. The V gene lost 6 bases and the J gene lost 8 bases, with 16 bases spanning the gap. The DNA for the CDR3 is TGTGCTAGTGGCCCCGGCCGAGCCGAAGAAAAACTGTTTTTT. It codes for CASGPGRAEEKLFF.

The table lists this clone with a count of one. The V gene is TRBV6-1, the J gene TRBJ1-2; perhaps TRBD1 as D (6 bases). The CDR3 is 17 amino acids. Trimming took off 3 bases at V and 4 bases at J, with 21 bases between the two ends. The V gene's germline CDR1 is MNHNS and CDR2 SASEGT. CDR3 DNA sequence: TGTGCCAGCAGTGACCCACAGGGCCCGGAGAGGCTCTATGGCTACACCTTC. This sequence encodes CASSDPQGPERLYGYTF.

The chain recombines TRBV19 with TRBJ2-7; possibly TRBD1 or TRBD2 for D (5 bases each). The V end was cut by 5 bases, the J end by 4 bases, with 21 bases between. The CDR3 is 16 amino acids. Germline CDR1 and CDR2: LNHDA and SQIVND (reference sequence). The CDR3 reads CASSAATLSGTYEQYF. In nucleotides, the CDR3 is TGTGCCAGTAGTGCCGCGACACTCTCAGGGACGTACGAGCAGTACTTC.

By sample fraction, this clone is medium-sized. The CDR3 sequence is CASSLGQAGLYGYTF. The CDR3 region has the DNA TGTGCCAGCAGCTTAGGACAGGCGGGACTATATGGCTACACCTTC. The chain is built from TRBV5-4 and TRBJ1-2, with TRBD1 matching 7 bases. The CDR3 totals 15 residues. V shed 2 bases and J 5 bases; nucleotides not matched to a gene: 9. Germline CDR1 reads SGHNT; CDR2 reads YYREEE (reference sequence). The entire variable domain, with the rest obtained from reference TRBV5-4 and TRBJ1-2, is as follows: ETGVTQSPTHLIKTRGQQVTLRCSSQSGHNTVSWYQQALGQGPQFIFQYYREEENGRGNFPPRFSGLQFPNYSSELNVNALELDDSALYLCASSLGQAGLYGYTFGSGTRLTVV.

The V gene is TRBV10-3, the J gene TRBJ1-4; tentatively, D is TRBD1 (5 bases). The germline CDR1 and CDR2 sequences are ENHRY and SYGVKD. V dropped 4 bases and J dropped 0 bases, with 6 bases sitting between them. This CDR3 has 14 amino acids. Here the CDR3 reads CAISAGSTNEKLFF. The CDR3 DNA reads TGTGCCATCAGTGCAGGGTCAACTAATGAAAAACTGTTTTTT.

V and J are TRBV9 and TRBJ2-3; D uncertain. Trimming stripped 0 bases from V and 6 bases from J, with 14 bases between. The CDR3 runs 15 residues. The germline gives CDR1 SGDLS, CDR2 YYNGEE. CDR3 nucleotide sequence: TGTGCCAGCAGCGTAGACCAGGCGACACGGGATACGCAGTATTTT. It translates to CASSVDQATRDTQYF.

The chain has TRBV5-4 and TRBJ1-1, with D perhaps TRBD1 (6 bases). Germline loops: CDR1 SGHNT, CDR2 YYREEE (reference sequence). CDR3 length equals 16 residues. The V end was cut by 1 base, the J end by 5 bases, with 18 bases between. As DNA, the CDR3 is TGTGCCAGCAGCTTGAATTCTCAGGGGTGGTGGACTGAAGCTTTCTTT. Amino acids: CASSLNSQGWWTEAFF.

The gene calls are TRBV7-9 and TRBJ1-4, with D possibly TRBD1 on 5 matching bases. The CDR3 is 15 amino acids. Germline loops: CDR1 SEHNR, CDR2 FQNEAQ (reference sequence). V was clipped by 5 bases and J by 7 bases, with 17 bases between them. CDR3 protein: CASSTGAYLGEKLFF. The CDR3 DNA sequence: TGTGCCAGCAGCACTGGGGCCTACTTAGGTGAAAAACTGTTTTTT.

V gene TRBV5-4 combines with J gene TRBJ1-2, with 8 bases that match TRBD1. The germline gives CDR1 SGHNT, CDR2 YYREEE (reference sequence). V gave up 2 bases and J gave up 8 bases; unmatched junction bases: 5. This CDR3 contains 13 residues. CDR3 in amino acids: CASSFQGQGGYTF. Written as DNA, the CDR3 is TGTGCCAGCAGCTTCCAAGGACAGGGCGGCTACACCTTC.